This TCR beta chain stems from a study of beta chain features in type 1 diabetes. Study-wide context: Cell yields, gender and age were similar in healthy donors and patients. Study-wide results and limits: All four CD4+ subsets from Type 1 diabetes patients carried moderately but significantly shorter TCRB CDR3s.

As regards this clone: Its antigen is unknown.

Expressed TCRB transcripts were sequenced after all isolated RNA was converted to cDNA. Data came from immunoSEQ multiplex PCR; TCRdb stores just in-frame clones and leaves some out. Of roughly 38,000 clones listed, around 63% were seen once; the top ten hold approximately 1.6%. The CDR3 spans 12 residues. From germline, CDR1 is SEHNR and CDR2 FQNEAQ (reference sequence). The V and J ends lost 6 bases and 0 bases respectively, with 6 bases between them. Via CD45RO/CCR7/CD25/CD127/CD95/CD27, cells of the CD4+ naive, central memory, regulatory and stem cell-like memory subsets were sorted. The chain couples TRBV7-9 to TRBJ2-7; D remains ambiguous. Sequences were obtained from Tregs from blood. This clonotype was sampled from a man under 40 with type 1 diabetes. Some clones in this sample may be carry-over from other donors' samples. For the CDR3, the DNA is TGTGCCAGCAGGTTGAGCTCCTACGAGCAGTACTTC. It translates to CASRLSSYEQYF.